The T cell receptor beta chain described here comes from a study of shared clonotypes between healthy human individuals. General study points: Memory subsets had estimated richness that was generally smaller than that of naive subsets. Clonotypes which were not shared had lower generation probabilities than clonotypes that all four donors shared.

It was at deep level that the assay was run. TCRdb keeps only in-frame clones here, not all; method: immunoSEQ multiplex PCR. The top ten hold 0.2% to 0.25% of the sample, which has about 800,000 clones, 96% seen once. CD45RO-negative, CCR7-positively selected cells formed the naive CD8 fraction, excluding terminally differentiated effector memory CD45RA+ cells. Per germline, CDR1 LNHDA and CDR2 SQIVND (reference sequence). The CDR3 sequence is 15 residues long. The V segment lost 2 bases and the J segment 7 bases; nucleotides outside the gene matches: 3. With regard to this clone: Its specificity is unknown. Within the sample, other DNA sequences also encode this same CDR3.

The material sequenced was naive CD8+ T cells sorted from blood. The receptor was isolated from a man aged 30-40 years in good health. The chain links TRBV19 to TRBJ2-1, with 12 bases that match TRBD2. CDR3: CASSIRLAGGNEQFF. DNA of the CDR3: TGTGCCAGTAGTATACGTCTAGCGGGAGGGAATGAGCAGTTCTTC.